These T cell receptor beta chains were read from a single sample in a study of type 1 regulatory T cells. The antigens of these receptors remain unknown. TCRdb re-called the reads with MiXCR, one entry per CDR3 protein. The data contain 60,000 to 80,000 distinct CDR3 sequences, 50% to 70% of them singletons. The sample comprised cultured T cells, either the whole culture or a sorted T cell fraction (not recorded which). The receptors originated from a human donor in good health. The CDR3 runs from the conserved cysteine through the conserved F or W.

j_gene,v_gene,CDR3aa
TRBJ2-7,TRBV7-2,CASSSSSSEQYF
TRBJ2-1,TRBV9,CASSVSTGGESSYNEQFF
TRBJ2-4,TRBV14,CASSLPGARNIQYF
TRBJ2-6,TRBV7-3,CASSLSFGYGSGANVLTF
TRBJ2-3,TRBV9,CASSVAPSGRGTDTQYF
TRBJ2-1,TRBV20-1,CSARDRGSGDVDEQFF
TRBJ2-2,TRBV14,CASRKASENTGELFF
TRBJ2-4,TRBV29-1,CSAGGTGKNIQYF
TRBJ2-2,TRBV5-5,CASSPTGGAGTGELFF
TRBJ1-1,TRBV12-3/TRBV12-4,CASSFIKYTEAFF
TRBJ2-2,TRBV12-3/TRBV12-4,CASNLGQRLAGEGTGELFF
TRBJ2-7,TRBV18,CASSPPRQGLTTYEQYF
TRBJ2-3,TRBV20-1,CSATRQGTDTQYF
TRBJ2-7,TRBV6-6,CASSPGTAQSYEQYF
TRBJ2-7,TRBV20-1,CSARDGIRDSSYEQYF
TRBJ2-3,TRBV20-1,CSARRTDTQYF
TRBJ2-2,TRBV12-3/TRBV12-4,CASSFLGNTGELFF
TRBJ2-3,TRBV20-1,CSARDRGPTDTQYF